What follows is one TCR beta chain and its context. The source of the sample is a study of graft-versus-host responses after intestinal transplantation. TCRdb's table, derived via immunoSEQ multiplex PCR, lists solely in-frame clones and lacks some. Of roughly 46,000 clones in the sample, 90% to 95% were seen once. The origin of this receptor is a human patient who received an intestinal transplant, so some T cells may come from the graft donor. This specimen consisted of PBMCs, obtained around 790 days after a first intestinal transplant, on the day of a second.

The CDR3 DNA sequence: TGTGCCAGCAGCTTACTGGGGAAGGCCTACGAGCAGTACTTC. This translates into CASSLLGKAYEQYF. The J gene is TRBJ2-7, the V gene TRBV11-1; no clear D. In germline, CDR1 is SGHAT, CDR2 FQDESV (reference sequence). The germline V and J ends were trimmed by 2 bases and 2 bases, with 10 bases remaining between them. The CDR3 runs to 14 residues.